This TCR beta chain was captured in a study of T-cell reconstitution after alpha-beta-depleted transplantation in children. This CDR3 comprises 14 residues. CDR1 and CDR2 from the germline V gene are DFQATT and SNEGSKA (reference sequence). The V segment lost 5 bases and the J segment 6 bases; nucleotides outside the gene matches: 5. Unique molecular identifiers were used in preparing the TCRbeta library. TCRdb re-called the PCR reads through MiXCR, storing one row per CDR3 protein. The data hold about a million distinct CDR3 sequences, with roughly 31% observed a single time. This clonotype appeared a few times.

The V gene is TRBV20-1, the J gene TRBJ1-5; TRBD1 agrees at 12 bases. This specimen consisted of PBMCs, mostly from graft donor cells, obtained 360 days after TCRalphabeta/CD19-depleted stem cell transplant. The clonotype was recovered from a boy younger than two who had a stem cell transplant for SCID, so the T cells may come from the graft donor. CDR3 sequence reads: CSAGDRGRAQPQHF. As DNA, the CDR3 is TGCAGTGCTGGGGACAGGGGGCGGGCTCAGCCCCAGCATTTT.